The T cell receptor beta chain described here comes from a study of blood T cell repertoires in COVID-19. On the study more broadly: The United States, Italy and Spain provided the acute and convalescent COVID-19 samples.

Only in-frame clones appear in the TCRdb table, and some are missing; sequencing was by immunoSEQ multiplex PCR. This sample has over 110,000 clones, with roughly 82% found just once. V was cut by 0 bases and J by 8 bases, with 15 bases left in between. Germline V gives CDR1 SGHRS, CDR2 YFSETQ. The CDR3 consists of 16 residues. This rearrangement joins TRBV5-1 to TRBJ2-6; possible D gene TRBD1, 5 bases. Sequenced sample: peripheral blood. This TCR was sampled from a man aged 55 to 70 with active or convalescent COVID-19. The CDR3 loop is CASSLANQGTSNVLTF. The DNA for the CDR3 is TGCGCCAGCAGCTTGGCCAATCAGGGCACTTCCAACGTCCTGACTTTC.